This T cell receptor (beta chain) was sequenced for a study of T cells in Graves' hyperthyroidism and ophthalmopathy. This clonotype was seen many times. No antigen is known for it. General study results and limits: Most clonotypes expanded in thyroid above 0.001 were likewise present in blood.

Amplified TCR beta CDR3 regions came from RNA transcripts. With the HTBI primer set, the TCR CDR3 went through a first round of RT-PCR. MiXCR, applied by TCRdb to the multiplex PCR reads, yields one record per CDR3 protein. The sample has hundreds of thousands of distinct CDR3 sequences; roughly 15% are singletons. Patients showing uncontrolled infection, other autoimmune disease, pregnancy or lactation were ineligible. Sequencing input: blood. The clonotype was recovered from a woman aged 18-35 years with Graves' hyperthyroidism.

The CDR3 reads CASSSWPGNEQFF. DNA of the CDR3: TGTGCCAGCAGCTCGTGGCCTGGCAATGAGCAGTTCTTC. This sequence joins TRBV7-3 and TRBJ2-1, with D unresolved. The CDR3 length is 13 residues. Trimming removed 4 bases at V and 6 bases at J, with 10 bases between. The germline CDR1 and CDR2 sequences are SGHTA and FQGTGA.